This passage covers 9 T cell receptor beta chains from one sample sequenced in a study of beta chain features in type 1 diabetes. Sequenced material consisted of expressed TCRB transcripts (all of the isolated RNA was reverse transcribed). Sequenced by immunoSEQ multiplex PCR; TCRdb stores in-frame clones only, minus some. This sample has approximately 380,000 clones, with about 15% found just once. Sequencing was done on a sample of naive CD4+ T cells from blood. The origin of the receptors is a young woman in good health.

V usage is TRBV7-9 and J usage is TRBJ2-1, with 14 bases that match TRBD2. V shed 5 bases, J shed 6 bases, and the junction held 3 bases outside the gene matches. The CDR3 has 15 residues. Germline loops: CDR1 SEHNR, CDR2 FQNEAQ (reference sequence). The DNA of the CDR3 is TGTGCCAGCAGCCTGACTAGCGGGAGGGGCAATGAGCAGTTCTTC. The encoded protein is CASSLTSGRGNEQFF.

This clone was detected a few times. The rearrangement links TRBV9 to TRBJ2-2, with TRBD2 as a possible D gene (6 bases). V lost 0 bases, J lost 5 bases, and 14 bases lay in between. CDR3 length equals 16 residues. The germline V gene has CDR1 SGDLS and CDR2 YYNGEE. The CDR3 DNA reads TGTGCCAGCAGCGTAGGGGGTAGCGGCACAACCGGGGAGCTGTTTTTT. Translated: CASSVGGSGTTGELFF.

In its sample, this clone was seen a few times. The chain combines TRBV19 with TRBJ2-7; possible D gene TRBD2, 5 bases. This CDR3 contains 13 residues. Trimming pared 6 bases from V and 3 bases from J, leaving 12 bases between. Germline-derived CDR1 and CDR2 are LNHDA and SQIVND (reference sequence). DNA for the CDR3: TGTGCCAGTAGCAGTGGACTCGACTACGAGCAGTACTTC. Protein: CASSSGLDYEQYF.

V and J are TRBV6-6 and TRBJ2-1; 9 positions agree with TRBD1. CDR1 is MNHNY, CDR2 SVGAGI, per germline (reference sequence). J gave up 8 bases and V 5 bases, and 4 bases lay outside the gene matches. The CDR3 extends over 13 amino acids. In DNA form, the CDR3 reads TGTGCCAGCAGTCGGGACAGGGCGGATGAGCAGTTCTTC. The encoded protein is CASSRDRADEQFF.

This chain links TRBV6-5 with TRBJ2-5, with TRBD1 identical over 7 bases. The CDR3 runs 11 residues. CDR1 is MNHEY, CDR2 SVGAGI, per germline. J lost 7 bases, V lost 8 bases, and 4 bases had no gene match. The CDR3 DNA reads TGTGCCAGCGGACAGGTCCGGACCCAGTACTTC. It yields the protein CASGQVRTQYF.

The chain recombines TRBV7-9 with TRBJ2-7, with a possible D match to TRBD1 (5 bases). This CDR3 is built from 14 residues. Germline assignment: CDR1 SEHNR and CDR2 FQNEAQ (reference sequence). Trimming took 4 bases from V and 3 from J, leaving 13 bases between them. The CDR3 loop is CASSSQGNLYEQYF. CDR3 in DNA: TGTGCCAGCAGCTCCCAGGGAAACCTCTACGAGCAGTACTTC. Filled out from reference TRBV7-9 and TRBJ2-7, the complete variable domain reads DTGVSQNPRHKITKRGQNVTFRCDPISEHNRLYWYRQTLGQGPEFLTYFQNEAQLEKSRLLSDRFSAERPKGSFSTLEIQRTEQGDSAMYLCASSSQGNLYEQYFGPGTRLTVT.

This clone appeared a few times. This chain's CDR3 is CASSLPGQKNEQFF. DNA for the CDR3: TGTGCCAGCAGTCTCCCGGGACAGAAAAATGAGCAGTTCTTC. The chain couples TRBV6-6 to TRBJ2-1; 7 positions agree with TRBD1. The CDR3 runs to 14 residues. Germline V gives CDR1 MNHNY, CDR2 SVGAGI (reference sequence). V lost 5 bases to trimming and J lost 7 bases; unmatched junction nucleotides: 8.

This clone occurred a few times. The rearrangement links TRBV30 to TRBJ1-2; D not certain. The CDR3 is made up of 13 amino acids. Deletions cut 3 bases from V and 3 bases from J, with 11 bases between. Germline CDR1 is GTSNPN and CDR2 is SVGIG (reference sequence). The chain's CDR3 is CAWSPGLDYGYTF. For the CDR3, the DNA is TGTGCCTGGAGCCCGGGTTTGGACTATGGCTACACCTTC.

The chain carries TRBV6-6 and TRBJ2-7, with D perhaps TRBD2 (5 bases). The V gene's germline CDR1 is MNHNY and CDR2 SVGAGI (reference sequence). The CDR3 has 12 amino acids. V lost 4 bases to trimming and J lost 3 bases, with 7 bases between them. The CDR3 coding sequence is TGTGCCAGCAGTTCCGGGAACTACGAGCAGTACTTC. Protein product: CASSSGNYEQYF.